The present TCR beta chain was sequenced within a study of regulatory T cells in long-lasting Graves disease. Study at large: More than 5 years of antithyroid drugs with positive TSH receptor antibodies defined persistent Graves' disease. Study-level points and caveats: With persistent disease, TRBV28, TRBJ1-2 and TRBJ2-5 were the favored segments.

CDR1 is SEHNR, CDR2 FQNEAQ, per germline (reference sequence). V was clipped by 1 base and J by 7 bases, with 11 bases between them. This CDR3 has 14 residues. Documented time point: persistent/refractory GD, antithyroid drugs over 5 years with positive TRAb. Isolated PBMC RNA provided the starting material for the TCR library. Through Arm-PCR of CDR3 regions and iRepertoire HTBI primers, TCR beta libraries were built. A single record per CDR3 protein comes from TCRdb applying MiXCR to the multiplex PCR reads. The sample holds roughly 490,000 distinct CDR3 sequences, 22% seen once. The table lists this clonotype with a few counts. What it binds is not known.

The receptor was derived from a female donor with Graves disease. The J gene is TRBJ1-5, the V gene TRBV7-9, with D possibly TRBD1 on 6 matching bases. The material sequenced was peripheral blood mononuclear cells (PBMCs), taken when the disease was refractory, from a patient treated with antithyroid drugs. The CDR3: CASSLEAGGQPQHF. The CDR3 DNA reads TGTGCCAGCAGCTTAGAGGCGGGGGGCCAGCCCCAGCATTTT.